This T cell receptor beta chain was sequenced for a study of cytomegalovirus exposure and HLA in healthy donors. Both 60 Vbeta primers and 13 Jbeta primers went into the PCR. Only in-frame clones appear in the TCRdb table, and some are missing; sequencing was by immunoSEQ multiplex PCR. Its listing shows fewer than 75,000 clones. Trimming removed 1 base from V and 3 bases from J; junction bases left unmatched: 15. Germline values: CDR1 SGHRS, CDR2 YFSETQ. The CDR3 is 20 amino acids. Source material: PBMCs. This TCR came from a boy under 18 in good health and CMV-seronegative. The chain uses TRBV5-1 and TRBJ2-4; 11 nucleotides agree with TRBD2. The CDR3 DNA sequence: TGCGCCAGCAGCTTGACCCTGGGCACTAGCGGGAGTCCGGGCAAAAACATTCAGTACTTC. It specifies CASSLTLGTSGSPGKNIQYF.